The T cell receptor beta chain under discussion was sequenced for a study of shared clonotypes between healthy human individuals. The CDR3 totals 16 residues. CDR1 is SGHVS, CDR2 FNYEAQ, per germline. J lost 9 bases, V lost 4 bases, and 10 bases had no gene match. Study-wide results and limits: An effect of sequencing depth on clonotype sharing among donors was expected. Enrolling few donors narrowed the genetic and exposure-history diversity that was represented.

Deep level was the assay's run setting. Original methodology: In the immunoSEQ data, sequences were junction-only and lacked quality scores, so filtering differed. Assay used: immunoSEQ multiplex PCR; TCRdb lists only in-frame clones, some missing. V and J calls and clone size are those listed in that table; D and trimming were worked out from the DNA. The repertoire has around 500,000 clones, about 80% of them found once; the top ten carry 12%. Of note for this clone: The antigen remains undetermined.

Sequencing was done on a sample of PBMCs. The TCR comes from a woman in her thirties or forties in good health. Some clones in this sample may be carry-over from other donors' samples. This chain links TRBV7-6 with TRBJ2-3, with 13 bases that match TRBD2. CDR3 in amino acids: CASSSGLAGESRTQYF. DNA of the CDR3: TGTGCCAGCAGCTCCGGACTAGCGGGGGAATCGCGGACGCAGTATTTT.